What follows describes a single TCR beta chain. Its antigen is not identified. The authors incorporated unique molecular identifiers into the TCR beta cDNA libraries. In TCRdb, the PCR reads were re-called with MiXCR into one record per CDR3 protein. Altogether roughly 540,000 distinct CDR3 sequences are present, approximately 34% being singletons, with the ten largest covering under 7%. The sample is drawn from a study of post-analysis software for immune sequencing data. Regarding the study as a whole: Strong co-clustering by F measure was evident for samples that had been prepared in the same batch. With TRBV5-6, TRBV5-1 and TRBV20-1 included, 5 or 6 TRBV segments were more frequent in patients than in controls.

Germline CDR1 and CDR2: SGHRS and YFSETQ. Germline trimming cut 3 bases from V and 3 bases from J; bases unmatched to any gene: 7. This CDR3 has 16 amino acids. The source is a girl under 18 with multiple sclerosis. The chain recombines TRBV5-1 with TRBJ1-4; 8 nucleotides line up with TRBD1. Sequencing used blood. For the CDR3, the DNA is TGCGCCAGCAGCTCCGGACAGGGCAGGCCTAATGAAAAACTGTTTTTT. It translates to CASSSGQGRPNEKLFF. Full variable domain (rest looked up from reference TRBV5-1 and TRBJ1-4): KAGVTQTPRYLIKTRGQQVTLSCSPISGHRSVSWYQQTPGQGLQFLFEYFSETQRNKGNFPGRFSGRQFSNSRSEMNVSTLELGDSALYLCASSSGQGRPNEKLFFGSGTQLSVL.